Shown below are 7 T cell receptor beta chains from a single sample sequenced in a study of T cell clonality in common variable immunodeficiency. Only in-frame clones appear in the TCRdb table, and some are missing; sequencing was by immunoSEQ multiplex PCR. The sample holds more than 55,000 clones, and no clone turns up only once. Sequencing was performed on peripheral blood mononuclear cells. Source of these receptors: a person aged 18 to 70 in good health.

This clone showed up many times. Coverage ceases 3 residues before the CDR3 finishes, and the germline J gene fills in the end. This chain connects TRBV5-1 to TRBJ2-2; TRBD1 agrees at 7 bases. Looked up from germline, CDR1 is SGHRS and CDR2 is YFSETQ. CDR3 length: 14 amino acids. The CDR3 spells CASSFQGDNSPLFF. The CDR3 DNA, read in part, is TGCGCCAGCAGCTTTCAGGGGGACAATTCACCG.

This clone was counted many times. Read coverage stops 3 residues before the CDR3 terminus; the germline J gene supplies the remainder. V usage is TRBV18 and J usage is TRBJ1-1; no firm D call. CDR1 KGHSH and CDR2 LQKENI come from the germline V gene. V lost 3 bases and J 7 bases, leaving 6 bases between the germline ends. This CDR3 has 11 amino acids. The CDR3 DNA, read in part, is TGTGCCAGCTCACCCAACTTTGAA. It specifies CASSPNFE. The whole CDR3 protein is CASSPNFEAFF.

This clone was detected a few times. The CDR3 end falls 3 residues outside the read, so it is completed with the germline J gene. The rearrangement uses TRBV18 and TRBJ1-2, with TRBD1 as a possible D gene (5 bases). Germline V CDR1 and CDR2: KGHSH, LQKENI. V dropped 3 bases and J dropped 6 bases, with 17 bases sitting between them. CDR3 size: 15 residues. CDR3 DNA (partial): TGTGCCAGCTCACCTTCCGAAGTCAGGGCAAATGGC. Translating it yields CASSPSEVRANG. The CDR3 in its entirety is CASSPSEVRANGYTF.

This clone was counted a few times. The sequenced fragment ends 3 residues before the CDR3 boundary, so the rest is inferred from the germline J gene. This chain joins TRBV7-9 and TRBJ1-2; TRBD1 aligns across 10 bases. The CDR3 sequence is 13 residues long. Germline CDR1 SEHNR, CDR2 FQNEAQ (reference sequence). The DNA read from the CDR3 is TGTGCCAGCAGCAAAGAGGGACAGGGGCAC. Protein: CASSKEGQGH. The complete CDR3 protein is CASSKEGQGHYTF.

This clone showed up many times. The observed sequence ends 3 residues before the CDR3 terminus, with the missing tail filled in from the germline J gene. The V and J genes are TRBV6-2 or TRBV6-3 and TRBJ2-2, with a possible D match to TRBD1 (6 bases). The CDR3 is 14 amino acids. The ends were cut back, 6 bases at V and 8 bases at J, with 16 bases in the middle. CDR1 is MNHEY and CDR2 is SVGEGT in the germline V gene. This CDR3 is CASSMYRELGELFF. Partial CDR3 DNA: TGTGCCAGCAGCATGTACAGGGAGTTGGGGGAG.

This clone has a count of ten or more. The read stops 3 residues short of the end of the CDR3; the missing end is completed from the germline J gene. The chain couples TRBV20-1 to TRBJ2-3, with TRBD2 matching over 8 bases. The trim removed 2 bases at V and 1 base at J, leaving 5 bases unmatched. The CDR3 has 15 residues. Germline CDR1 DFQATT, CDR2 SNEGSKA (reference sequence). The CDR3 bases that were read are TGCAGTGCTAGACAACTAGCGGAGGGCACAGATACG. Its translation: CSARQLAEGTDT. The CDR3, in full, reads CSARQLAEGTDTQYF.

There are many counts of this clone. The read comes to an end 3 residues before the CDR3 does, leaving the germline J gene to fill in the end. V is TRBV9 and J is TRBJ1-2; D might be TRBD1 (5 bases). CDR1 and CDR2 from the germline V gene are SGDLS and YYNGEE. CDR3 length equals 15 residues. The V and J ends lost 2 bases and 4 bases respectively, with 15 bases between them. The chain's CDR3 is CASSVSREPPYGYTF. The DNA read from the CDR3 is TGTGCCAGCAGCGTGTCCAGGGAGCCCCCCTATGGC.